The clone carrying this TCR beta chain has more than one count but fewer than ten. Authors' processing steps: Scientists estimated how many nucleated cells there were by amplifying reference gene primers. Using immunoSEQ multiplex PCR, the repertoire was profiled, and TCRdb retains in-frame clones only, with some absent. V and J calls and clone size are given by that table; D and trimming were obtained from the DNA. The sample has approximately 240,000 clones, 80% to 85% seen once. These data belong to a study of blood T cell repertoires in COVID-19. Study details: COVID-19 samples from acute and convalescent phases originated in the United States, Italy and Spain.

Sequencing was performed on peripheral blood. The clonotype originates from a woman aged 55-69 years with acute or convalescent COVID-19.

The CDR3 bases are TGTGCCAGCAAAGGGACAGTTCACACCGGGGAGCTGTTTTTT. It is translated as CASKGTVHTGELFF. This sequence joins TRBV2 and TRBJ2-2, with TRBD1 matching 7 bases. Unmatched junction bases numbered 5, after V lost 7 bases and J lost 3 bases. This CDR3 has 14 amino acids. In germline, CDR1 is SNHLY, CDR2 FYNNEI. Using reference TRBV2 and TRBJ2-2 for the parts outside the CDR3, the full variable domain is EPEVTQTPSHQVTQMGQEVILRCVPISNHLYFYWYRQILGQKVEFLVSFYNNEISEKSEIFDDQFSVERPDGSNFTLKIRSTKLEDSAMYFCASKGTVHTGELFFGEGSRLTVL.